This TCR beta chain was observed in a study of blood T cell repertoires in COVID-19. Study-level background: The origin of the acute and convalescent COVID-19 samples was the United States, Italy and Spain. In each case, the material was cDNA or gDNA derived from T cells, B-cell-depleted T cells, or PBMCs.

The CDR3 runs to 18 residues. V lost 0 bases and J 0 bases, leaving 14 bases between the germline ends. Germline V gene sequence: CDR1 KGHDR, CDR2 SFDVKD. In the authors' methods: Reference gene primer amplification in the assay estimated nucleated cell counts. Sequencing was performed with immunoSEQ multiplex PCR; in TCRdb, only in-frame clones are kept and a portion is missing. That table supplies the V and J calls and clone size; D and trimming were determined from the DNA. The table lists almost 80,000 clones, 82% of them singletons, with 30% to 45% in the top ten. V gene TRBV24-1 combines with J gene TRBJ2-4; D remains unclear. What was sequenced was peripheral blood. This sequence originates from a woman in her 70s with acute or convalescent COVID-19. The CDR3 reads CATSDLPQKLLAKNIQYF. The CDR3 DNA is TGTGCCACCAGTGATTTGCCCCAGAAACTACTAGCCAAAAACATTCAGTACTTC.